This T cell receptor beta chain was recorded in a study of OX40 agonist ivuxolimab in advanced cancers. Assay: immunoSEQ multiplex PCR; the TCRdb copy retains only in-frame clones and omits some. The sample carries about 86,000 clones, around 90% recorded once. V lost 0 bases to trimming and J lost 6 bases; unmatched junction nucleotides: 3. Germline-derived CDR1 and CDR2 are LGHNA and YNFKEQ. This CDR3 has 15 amino acids. The chain links TRBV4-2 to TRBJ2-1; TRBD2 matches 9 bases. This clonotype was obtained from an adult with an advanced solid tumor such as melanoma, head and neck, liver or kidney cancer. Sample: CD4+ or CD8+ T cells sorted from blood, taken in a trial of the OX40 agonist ivuxolimab. The CDR3 loop is CASSQEERGANEQFF. CDR3 sequence (DNA): TGTGCCAGCAGCCAAGAGGAGCGGGGGGCCAATGAGCAGTTCTTC.